This TCR beta chain was recorded in a study of T cells in Graves' hyperthyroidism and ophthalmopathy. Study conclusions and caveats: Classification by a 13 V-J model distinguished ophthalmopathy from stable hyperthyroidism.

This clonotype appeared many times. The antigen is unknown. Authors of the study amplified TCR beta CDR3 regions from RNA transcripts. The study used the HTBI primer set for a first-round RT-PCR of the TCR CDR3. Via MiXCR, TCRdb re-called the multiplex PCR reads, giving one row per CDR3 protein. There are around 300,000 distinct CDR3 sequences in the sample; about 14% occur only once, and around 24% lies in the top ten. This CDR3 is 18 amino acids long. The ends lost 6 bases at V and 11 bases at J; junction bases unmatched: 23. Germline CDR1 reads MDHEN; CDR2 reads SYDVKM. Patients aged 18 to 65 had newly diagnosed hyperthyroidism lasting under 2 months.

Material for sequencing was blood. This receptor was identified in a woman aged 25 to 39 with Graves' hyperthyroidism. The chain joins TRBV28 to TRBJ1-5; 9 bases align to TRBD1. The chain's CDR3 is CASRLPSGGQGRWEAQHF. CDR3 nucleotides: TGTGCCAGCAGGTTACCCAGTGGGGGACAGGGCCGCTGGGAAGCCCAGCATTTT.